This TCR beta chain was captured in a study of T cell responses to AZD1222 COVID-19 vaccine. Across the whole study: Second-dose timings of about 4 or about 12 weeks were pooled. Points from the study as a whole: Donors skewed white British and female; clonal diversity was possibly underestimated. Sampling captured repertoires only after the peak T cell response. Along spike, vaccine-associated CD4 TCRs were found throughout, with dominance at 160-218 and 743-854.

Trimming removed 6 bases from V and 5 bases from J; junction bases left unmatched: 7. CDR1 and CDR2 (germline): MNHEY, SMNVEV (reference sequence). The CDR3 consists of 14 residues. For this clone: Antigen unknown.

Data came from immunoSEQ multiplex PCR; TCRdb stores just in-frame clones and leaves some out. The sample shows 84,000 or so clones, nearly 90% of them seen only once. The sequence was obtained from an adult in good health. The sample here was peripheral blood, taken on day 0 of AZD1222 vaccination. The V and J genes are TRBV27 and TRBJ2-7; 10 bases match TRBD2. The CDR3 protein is CASRPSGRAHEQYF. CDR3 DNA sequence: TGTGCCAGCAGGCCGAGCGGGAGGGCCCACGAGCAGTACTTC.